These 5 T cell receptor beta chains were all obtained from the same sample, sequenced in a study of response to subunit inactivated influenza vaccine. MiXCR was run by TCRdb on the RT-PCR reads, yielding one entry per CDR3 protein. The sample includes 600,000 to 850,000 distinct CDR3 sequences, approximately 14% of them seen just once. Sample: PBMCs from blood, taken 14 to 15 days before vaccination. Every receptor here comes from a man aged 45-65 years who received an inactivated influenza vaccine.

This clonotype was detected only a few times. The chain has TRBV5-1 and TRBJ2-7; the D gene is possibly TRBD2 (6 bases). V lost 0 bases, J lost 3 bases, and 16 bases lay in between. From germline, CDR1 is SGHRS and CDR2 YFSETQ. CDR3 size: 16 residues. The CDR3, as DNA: TGCGCCAGCAGCTTGGCGGGCCGGGGGATTGGCTACGAGCAGTACTTC. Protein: CASSLAGRGIGYEQYF.

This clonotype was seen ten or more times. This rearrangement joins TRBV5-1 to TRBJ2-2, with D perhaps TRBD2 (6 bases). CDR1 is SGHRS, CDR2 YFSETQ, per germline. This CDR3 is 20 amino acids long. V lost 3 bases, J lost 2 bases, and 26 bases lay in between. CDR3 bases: TGCGCCAGCAGCTCCCCGGGACTGCCCTTCCCCTCAACAAACACCGGGGAGCTGTTTTTT. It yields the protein CASSSPGLPFPSTNTGELFF.

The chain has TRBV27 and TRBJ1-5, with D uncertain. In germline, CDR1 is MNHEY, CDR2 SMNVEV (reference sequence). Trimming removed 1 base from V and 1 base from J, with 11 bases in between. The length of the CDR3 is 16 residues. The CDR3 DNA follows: TGTGCCAGCAGTTTATTGCCGCTCGGCAGCAATCAGCCCCAGCATTTT. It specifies CASSLLPLGSNQPQHF.

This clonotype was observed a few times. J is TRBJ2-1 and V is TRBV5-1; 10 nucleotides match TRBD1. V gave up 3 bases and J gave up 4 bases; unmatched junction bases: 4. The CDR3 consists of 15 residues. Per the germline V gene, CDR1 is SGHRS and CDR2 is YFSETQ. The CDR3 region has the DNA TGCGCCAGCAGCTACGGACAGGGGGGATACAATGAGCAGTTCTTC. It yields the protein CASSYGQGGYNEQFF.

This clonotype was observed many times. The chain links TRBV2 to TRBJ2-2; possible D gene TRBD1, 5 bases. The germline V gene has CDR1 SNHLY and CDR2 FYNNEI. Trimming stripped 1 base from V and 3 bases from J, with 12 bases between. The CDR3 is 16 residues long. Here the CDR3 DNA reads TGTGCCAGCAGTGAAGGCCTTGGCAGGGACACCGGGGAGCTGTTTTTT. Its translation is CASSEGLGRDTGELFF. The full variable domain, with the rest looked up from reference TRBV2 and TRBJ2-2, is EPEVTQTPSHQVTQMGQEVILRCVPISNHLYFYWYRQILGQKVEFLVSFYNNEISEKSEIFDDQFSVERPDGSNFTLKIRSTKLEDSAMYFCASSEGLGRDTGELFFGEGSRLTVL.